This is a list of T cell receptor beta chains from one sample in a study of PD-1 blockade in classical Hodgkin lymphoma. This table comes from immunoSEQ multiplex PCR, and its TCRdb copy is limited to in-frame clones, with some not included. The sample comprises about 22,000 clones, roughly 79% of which are singletons, and 15% to 20% rests with the top ten. Sequencing used peripheral blood mononuclear cells (PBMCs), obtained before the second cycle of nivolumab. Source of these receptors: a human donor with classical Hodgkin lymphoma. The CDR3 runs from the conserved cysteine through the conserved F or W. A D gene is named only where the DNA matches it firmly. Rows give clone size only sometimes, using once, few, many, or a class for an expanded clone.

J gene,clone size,V gene,D gene,CDR3 DNA,CDR3 protein
TRBJ1-4,NA,TRBV7-8,NA,TGTGCCAGCAGCTTCCGACCCGGGGGAGAACTGTTTTTT,CASSFRPGGELFF
TRBJ2-4,NA,TRBV30,TRBD2,TGTGCCTCTGACAGGGCGGGGGGGCCGGAGAACATTCAGTACTTC,CASDRAGGPENIQYF
TRBJ1-1,NA,TRBV19,TRBD1,TGTGCCAGTAGTTTTGGACAGGGATCTGAAGCTTTCTTT,CASSFGQGSEAFF
TRBJ2-2,NA,TRBV2,TRBD2,TGTGCCAGCAGATCGGGACTAGCGGGGGGCTCTTTCTTAACCGGGGAGCTGTTTTTT,CASRSGLAGGSFLTGELFF
TRBJ2-7,NA,TRBV27,NA,TGTGCCAGCAGTTTCAGGGAATCCTACGAGCAGTACTTC,CASSFRESYEQYF
TRBJ2-1,NA,TRBV4-1,TRBD2,TGCGCCAGCAGCCATTCGGGGGACTACGGGAGTTTCTCCTACAATGAGCAGTTCTTC,CASSHSGDYGSFSYNEQFF
TRBJ2-1,NA,TRBV5-4,TRBD2,TGTGCCAGCAGCTCCGGGACTAGCGGAACAAGCTCCTACAATGAGCAGTTCTTC,CASSSGTSGTSSYNEQFF
TRBJ2-5,NA,TRBV30,NA,TGTGCCTGGAGTCCACGAGAGACCCAGTACTTC,CAWSPRETQYF
TRBJ1-5,NA,TRBV6-5,NA,TGTGCCAGCAGTTCCCCCAGGCAGAGCAATCAGCCCCAGCATTTT,CASSSPRQSNQPQHF
TRBJ1-3,few,TRBV10-3,NA,TGTGCCATCAGTGATAGGGCCAGAGACTCTGGAAACACCATATATTTT,CAISDRARDSGNTIYF
TRBJ2-3,NA,TRBV9,TRBD2,TGTGCCAGCAGCCCTCGCGGGGACCTTAGACTAGCGGGCTACACAGATACGCAGTATTTT,CASSPRGDLRLAGYTDTQYF
TRBJ1-5,few,TRBV6-1,NA,TGTGCCAGCAGTGAAGCCGGACAGCAGAATCAGCCCCAGCATTTT,CASSEAGQQNQPQHF
TRBJ1-5,once,TRBV7-8,NA,TGTGCCAGCAGCCCTTTCTTCGACCAGCCCCAGCATTTT,CASSPFFDQPQHF
TRBJ1-1,NA,TRBV27,NA,TGTGCCAGCAACGCCCGGGGCCCTCCTGGGAACACTGAAGCTTTCTTT,CASNARGPPGNTEAFF
TRBJ1-2,once,TRBV27,TRBD1,TGTGCCAGCAGTTCCACAGGGGCCTATGGCTACACCTTC,CASSSTGAYGYTF
TRBJ1-1,NA,TRBV7-2,NA,TGTGCCAGCAGCCGAACGCGGGTCCTGTTTGAAGCTTTCTTT,CASSRTRVLFEAFF
TRBJ2-3,NA,TRBV10-2,NA,TGCGCCAGCAGGAACACAGATACGCAGTATTTT,CASRNTDTQYF
TRBJ1-6,few,TRBV10-3,TRBD1,TGTGCCATCAGTCGGCGGACAGGGGGCGAGAATTCACCCCTCCACTTT,CAISRRTGGENSPLHF
TRBJ2-7,few,TRBV4-1,TRBD2,TGCGCCAGCAGCCAAGTAGCGGGGGGCCCTTCCGAGCAGTACTTC,CASSQVAGGPSEQYF
TRBJ2-5,once,TRBV5-6,NA,TGTGCCAGCAGCTTGTCTCGGGGATTGGAGACCCAGTACTTC,CASSLSRGLETQYF
TRBJ2-3,NA,TRBV7-2,TRBD2,TGTGCCAGCAGCACCCGACTAGCGGTCTTGACTAGGGATACGCAGTATTTT,CASSTRLAVLTRDTQYF
TRBJ2-3,medium-sized,TRBV2,NA,TGTGCCTCCCGTACGGGGTTCCCAGATACGCAGTATTTT,CASRTGFPDTQYF
TRBJ2-5,NA,TRBV27,NA,TGTGCCAGCAGCCTCATCGGGGCTGGCGAGACCCAGTACTTC,CASSLIGAGETQYF
TRBJ2-2,NA,TRBV7-9,NA,TGTGCCAGCAGAGCTCCGGGGGCGGGCGGGGAGCTGTTTTTT,CASRAPGAGGELFF
TRBJ2-3,NA,TRBV9,TRBD2,TGTGCCAGCAGCGCCACTAGCGGGAACACAGATACGCAGTATTTT,CASSATSGNTDTQYF
TRBJ2-2,NA,TRBV12-5,TRBD2,TGTGCTAGTGGTTTGGGACCGGGACTATCAACGACCGGGGAGCTGTTTTTT,CASGLGPGLSTTGELFF
TRBJ2-6,NA,TRBV7-9,TRBD1,TGTGCCAGCAGCGTGACAGGGATGGGCTCTGGGGCCAACGTCCTGACTTTC,CASSVTGMGSGANVLTF
TRBJ2-3,once,TRBV23-1,NA,TGCGCCAGCAGTCAGGCAAGGGGGACAGATACGCAGTATTTT,CASSQARGTDTQYF
TRBJ2-5,NA,TRBV9,NA,TGTGCCAGCAGCGCGATCGGGGGGCCAGGGGAGACCCAGTACTTC,CASSAIGGPGETQYF
TRBJ2-2,NA,TRBV7-6,TRBD2,TGTGCCAGCAGCTTAGCGGGAGGGGTCGGGGAGCTGTTTTTT,CASSLAGGVGELFF
TRBJ2-7,NA,TRBV27,NA,TGTGCCAGCAGTTTATGGGGGGGCAACGAGCAGTACTTC,CASSLWGGNEQYF
TRBJ2-7,NA,TRBV7-9,TRBD2,TGTGCCAGCAGCTTAGAGGGAGGGGCCTACGAGCAGTACTTC,CASSLEGGAYEQYF
TRBJ1-1,NA,TRBV9,NA,TGTGCCAGCAGCGTAGAGAGCGGCACCACTGAAGCTTTCTTT,CASSVESGTTEAFF
TRBJ1-2,NA,TRBV9,TRBD1,TGTGCCAGCAGCGTATCTTTAGGGGACAGGAACTATGGCTACACCTTC,CASSVSLGDRNYGYTF
TRBJ1-3,NA,TRBV30,TRBD1,TGTGCCTGGAGTTTCCGGACAGGGGGCTCTGGAAACACCATATATTTT,CAWSFRTGGSGNTIYF
TRBJ1-1,NA,TRBV19,NA,TGTGCCAGTAGTATCCCGACAGGCCGACTCGCTAACACTGAAGCTTTCTTT,CASSIPTGRLANTEAFF
TRBJ2-3,NA,TRBV10-1,NA,TGCGCCACCAGTTGGGCAGGGGACACAGATACGCAGTATTTT,CATSWAGDTDTQYF
TRBJ1-1,NA,TRBV6-6,NA,TGTGCCAGCAGTTACTTGCGGGGCTTGGCTTTCTTT,CASSYLRGLAFF
TRBJ2-5,NA,TRBV10-3,TRBD1,TGTGCCAGCAGCGGACAGGGGCTCGAAGAGACCCAGTACTTC,CASSGQGLEETQYF
TRBJ2-5,NA,TRBV6-5,TRBD2,TGTGCCAGCAGTTACTCGGCGGGAGGAGAGACCCAGTACTTC,CASSYSAGGETQYF
TRBJ1-1,medium-sized,TRBV10-1,NA,TGCGCCAGCAGTGTGAGCAGGGAAACTGAAGCTTTCTTT,CASSVSRETEAFF
TRBJ2-1,NA,TRBV11-2,TRBD1,TGTGCCAGCAGAAAGGTCGGACAGGGGGCGAATGAGCAGTTCTTC,CASRKVGQGANEQFF
TRBJ2-5,NA,TRBV6-1,TRBD1,TGTGCCAGCAGTGAAGCGACAGGGCCCCAAGAGACCCAGTACTTC,CASSEATGPQETQYF
TRBJ1-4,once,TRBV6-6,NA,TGTGCCAGCACTCGAACGCTCGGAAGTAATGAAAAACTGTTTTTT,CASTRTLGSNEKLFF
TRBJ2-5,NA,TRBV5-1,TRBD1,TGCGCCAGCAGACCCGACAGGGTGGGAGAGACCCAGTACTTC,CASRPDRVGETQYF
TRBJ2-3,once,TRBV6-1,NA,TGTGCCAGCAGTGGACAGGGAGGTACAGATACGCAGTATTTT,CASSGQGGTDTQYF
TRBJ2-1,NA,TRBV28,NA,TGTGCCAGCGGATACCAGGGCGGCAATGAGCAGTTCTTC,CASGYQGGNEQFF
TRBJ1-4,NA,TRBV10-3,NA,TGTGCCATCAGTCCCGGGGGAACTAATGAAAAACTGTTTTTT,CAISPGGTNEKLFF
TRBJ1-1,few,TRBV7-9,NA,TGTGCCAGCAGCCGGGAGAGGAACACTGAAGCTTTCTTT,CASSRERNTEAFF
TRBJ2-7,once,TRBV6-5,NA,TGTGCCAGCAGTTACTCGGGGTCGAGAACCTACGAGCAGTACTTC,CASSYSGSRTYEQYF
TRBJ2-3,NA,TRBV5-1,NA,TGCGCCAGCAGCGCCCTTAGCGGAAGCACAGATACGCAGTATTTT,CASSALSGSTDTQYF
TRBJ2-3,few,TRBV10-2,NA,TGCGCCAGCAGGGGGGGTGATACGCAGTATTTT,CASRGGDTQYF
TRBJ2-2,NA,TRBV11-1,NA,TGTGCCAGCAGCTTCGTACAAACAGGAGGCGAGCTGTTTTTT,CASSFVQTGGELFF
TRBJ2-5,once,TRBV7-2,NA,TGTGCCAGCAGCCGCGCCTTCGGGGACCAGTACTTC,CASSRAFGDQYF
TRBJ2-7,NA,TRBV19,NA,TGTGCCAGTAAGGGCCCCTACGAGCAGTACTTC,CASKGPYEQYF
TRBJ2-5,NA,TRBV19,NA,TGTGCCAGTAGTATTGAAGAGACCCAGTACTTC,CASSIEETQYF